The 27 T cell receptor beta chains below all came from one sample that was sequenced in a study of cytomegalovirus exposure and HLA in healthy donors (dated by TCRdb to between 2016 and 2019). Library prep was done by the immunoSEQ multiplex PCR assay. The multiplex PCR relied on a mix of 60 forward primers for TCR Vbeta segments and 13 reverse primers for TCR Jbeta segments. Entries here come from immuneACCESS through TCRdb and include only in-frame sequences with V and J called. Some clones fail to appear in such tables; in the studies checked, an unresolved V gene covers under half of the shortfall, and the cause of the remainder is unknown. In all, the sample holds about 160,000 clones, and 80% of those were seen once. The ten largest clones capture 1% of the sample. The sequenced sample consisted of PBMCs. The receptors originated from a woman aged 45-65 years in good health and CMV-seropositive.

Written as DNA, the CDR3 is TGTGCCTGGCGCCTAGCGGGAGTCTACGAGCAGTACTTC. Its protein product is CAWRLAGVYEQYF. The V and J genes are TRBV30 and TRBJ2-7; 10 nucleotides line up with TRBD2. The trim removed 5 bases at V and 3 bases at J, leaving 4 bases unmatched. Looked up from germline, CDR1 is GTSNPN and CDR2 is SVGIG (reference sequence). The CDR3 runs to 13 residues.

The CDR3 is CATSRPYSGRGWEETQYF. The DNA of the CDR3 is TGTGCCACCAGCAGACCCTATAGCGGGAGAGGTTGGGAAGAGACCCAGTACTTC. The J gene is TRBJ2-5, the V gene TRBV15, with 9 bases lining up with TRBD2. Losses at the gene ends were 2 bases for V and 3 bases for J; bases not matched to a gene: 13. Germline lookup yields CDR1 LNHNV and CDR2 YYDKDF (reference sequence). This CDR3 region has 18 residues. Full variable domain (outside the CDR3, taken from reference TRBV15 and TRBJ2-5): DAMVIQNPRYQVTQFGKPVTLSCSQTLNHNVMYWYQQKSSQAPKLLFHYYDKDFNNEADTPDNFQSRRPNTSFCFLDIRSPGLGDTAMYLCATSRPYSGRGWEETQYFGPGTRLLVL.

This clone was detected a few times. The genes are TRBV2 and TRBJ1-5; D possibly corresponds to TRBD1 (5 bases). The CDR3 sequence is 15 residues long. Germline CDR1 and CDR2: SNHLY and FYNNEI. V lost 6 bases to trimming and J lost 0 bases, with 12 bases between them. CDR3 in DNA: TGTGCCAGCAGCCCAATGCAGGGTAGCAATCAGCCCCAGCATTTT. The encoded protein is CASSPMQGSNQPQHF.

The gene calls are TRBV28 and TRBJ1-1, with a weak D call TRBD1 (5 bases). Germline values: CDR1 MDHEN, CDR2 SYDVKM. The CDR3 is 15 residues long. Trimming pared 8 bases from V and 2 bases from J, leaving 18 bases between. The CDR3 reads CASPPRGPINTEAFF. The CDR3 nucleotides read TGTGCCAGCCCACCAAGGGGCCCCATAAACACTGAAGCTTTCTTT.

The chain couples TRBV11-2 to TRBJ2-7; D perhaps matches TRBD1 (5 bases). V was shortened by 5 bases and J by 0 bases, with 20 bases between the two germline ends. Germline assignment: CDR1 SGHAT and CDR2 FQNNGV. The CDR3 extends over 17 amino acids. The DNA of the CDR3 is TGTGCCAGCAGCCCCCGCGCTACGCAGGGCCACTCCTACGAGCAGTACTTC. This encodes CASSPRATQGHSYEQYF. Full variable domain (missing parts from reference TRBV11-2 and TRBJ2-7): EAGVAQSPRYKIIEKRQSVAFWCNPISGHATLYWYQQILGQGPKLLIQFQNNGVVDDSQLPKDRFSAERLKGVDSTLKIQPAKLEDSAVYLCASSPRATQGHSYEQYFGPGTRLTVT.

In this sample, this clone turned up a few times. V is TRBV4-2 and J is TRBJ1-1; D remains ambiguous. This CDR3 spans 14 amino acids. CDR1 LGHNA and CDR2 YNFKEQ come from the germline V gene. Trimming left V 5 bases short and J 0 bases short, with 10 bases between. The CDR3 reads CASSAQNMNTEAFF. The CDR3 region has the DNA TGTGCCAGCAGCGCACAAAATATGAACACTGAAGCTTTCTTT.

This clone was seen more than once but under ten times. The V call is TRBV21-1, the J call TRBJ1-3; TRBD1 is the table's D call, not checked against the DNA. TRBV21-1 is described as a pseudogene. CDR3 length: 19 residues. CDR3 residues: CASSKDSDRGHPSGNTIYF. In DNA, the CDR3 is TGTGCCAGCAGCAAAGACAGTGACAGGGGCCACCCCTCTGGAAACACCATATATTTT.

The chain is built from TRBV5-6 and TRBJ2-7; 11 bases agree with TRBD2. The CDR3 runs 15 residues. The germline CDR1 and CDR2 sequences are SGHDT and YYEEEE. Trimming at V came to 4 bases and at J to 6 bases, leaving 9 bases not matched to a gene. The CDR3 loop is CASSPTSGGRREQYF. For the CDR3, the DNA is TGTGCCAGCAGCCCTACTAGCGGGGGCCGTCGCGAGCAGTACTTC.

On this clone: Other DNA sequences in the same sample also yield this CDR3. The chain recombines TRBV19 with TRBJ2-7; tentative D call: TRBD2 (6 bases). The CDR3 is 13 amino acids. Germline CDR1 is LNHDA and CDR2 is SQIVND (reference sequence). V dropped 5 bases and J dropped 4 bases, with 12 bases sitting between them. The CDR3 DNA is TGTGCCAGTAGTCCTGGGACTGTATACGAGCAGTACTTC. The encoded protein is CASSPGTVYEQYF.

The chain joins TRBV15 to TRBJ2-1; D is uncertain. Trimming stripped 0 bases from V and 6 bases from J, with 12 bases between. The length of the CDR3 is 15 residues. Germline lookup yields CDR1 LNHNV and CDR2 YYDKDF (reference sequence). The CDR3 is CATSREGRYLNEQFF. CDR3 nucleotide sequence: TGTGCCACCAGCAGAGAAGGCAGGTACCTCAATGAGCAGTTCTTC.

This clone has only a few counts. The chain links TRBV28 to TRBJ1-3, with D possibly being TRBD1 (6 bases). V was cut by 4 bases and J by 4 bases, with 23 bases left in between. Per germline, CDR1 MDHEN and CDR2 SYDVKM. This CDR3 has 18 residues. The CDR3 protein is CASSYWTVDRTRGNTIYF. Written as DNA, the CDR3 is TGTGCCAGCAGTTATTGGACAGTAGACCGGACGAGAGGAAACACCATATATTTT.

This clone appeared once. V is TRBV7-8 and J is TRBJ1-1; D unresolved. Trimming took 4 bases from V and 4 from J, leaving 13 bases between them. This CDR3 region has 14 residues. The germline CDR1 and CDR2 sequences are SGHVS and FQNEAQ. The CDR3 DNA sequence: TGTGCCAGCAGCTCGGACTTCGGTTTCACTGAAGCTTTCTTT. Translated, it gives CASSSDFGFTEAFF.

The gene calls are TRBV4-2 and TRBJ1-1; weak D call: TRBD1 (6 bases). V lost 5 bases and J lost 4, with 17 bases in between. The CDR3 covers 15 residues. Germline loops: CDR1 LGHNA, CDR2 YNFKEQ. CDR3 amino acids: CASSSGRGGGTEAFF. The CDR3 region has the DNA TGTGCCAGCAGCTCAGGGAGGGGAGGGGGCACTGAAGCTTTCTTT.

V usage is TRBV4-1 and J usage is TRBJ2-5; 8 nucleotides line up with TRBD1. The end of the DNA aligns better with TRBJ2-7, so the J call may be wrong. Germline CDR1 reads MGHRA; CDR2 reads YSYEKL. CDR3 length: 16 amino acids. The CDR3 DNA reads as TGCGCCAGCAGCTCCTCGACAGGGGAAACCCCCTACGAGCAGTACTTC. Translating it yields CASSSSTGETPYEQYF.

The V call is TRBV5-8, the J call TRBJ1-4; the match to TRBD1 covers 7 bases. CDR1 is SGHTS, CDR2 YDEGEE, per germline. V trimming: 3 bases; J trimming: 12 bases; junction bases outside the gene matches: 5. The CDR3 consists of 12 residues. The CDR3 DNA follows: TGTGCCAGCAGCTGGACAGGTTATGAACTGTTTTTT. As protein: CASSWTGYELFF.

The chain is built from TRBV7-2 and TRBJ1-4, with D unclear. V lost 3 bases to trimming and J lost 0 bases, with 5 bases between them. This CDR3 comprises 14 residues. Germline loops: CDR1 SGHTA, CDR2 FQGNSA. The CDR3 DNA is TGTGCCAGCAGCTTTGAGACAACTAATGAAAAACTGTTTTTT. Protein sequence: CASSFETTNEKLFF.

The J gene is TRBJ1-4, the V gene TRBV27, with 8 bases that match TRBD1. Germline CDR1 MNHEY, CDR2 SMNVEV (reference sequence). The CDR3 is 13 amino acids. V dropped 5 bases and J dropped 9; count of bases not matched to a gene: 5. Written as DNA, the CDR3 is TGTGCCAGCAGTCCAGGACAGGGCAAAAAACTGTTTTTT. Its protein is CASSPGQGKKLFF.

This clone was counted only a few times. The chain combines TRBV9 with TRBJ2-5; weak D call: TRBD2 (6 bases). The CDR3 length is 16 residues. V was trimmed by 0 bases and J by 4 bases, leaving 16 bases between them. Germline values: CDR1 SGDLS, CDR2 YYNGEE. The CDR3 coding sequence is TGTGCCAGCAGCGTAGCCGGGACTCTCGAGGGAGAGACCCAGTACTTC. Protein product: CASSVAGTLEGETQYF.

The chain is built from TRBV28 and TRBJ2-2; 10 bases match TRBD1. The V gene end was trimmed by 3 bases and the J gene end by 8 bases; junction bases not matched to a gene: 9. Germline CDR1 and CDR2: MDHEN and SYDVKM. The CDR3 totals 16 residues. In nucleotides, the CDR3 is TGTGCCAGCAGTTTTGGGACAGGGGCTCGAATGGGGGAGCTGTTTTTT. This encodes CASSFGTGARMGELFF.

As for this clone: This specimen includes other DNA sequences encoding the same CDR3. The chain has TRBV30 and TRBJ2-1; 9 bases fit TRBD2. Germline values: CDR1 GTSNPN, CDR2 SVGIG (reference sequence). Trimming took 4 bases from V and 7 from J; bases not matched to a gene: 11. CDR3 length equals 15 residues. The CDR3, as DNA: TGTGCCTGGACAGAACGGGGCGGGAGGGGTAATGAGCAGTTCTTC. As protein: CAWTERGGRGNEQFF.

This clone was seen only once. The V call is TRBV7-9, the J call TRBJ1-2; D not certain. From germline, CDR1 is SEHNR and CDR2 FQNEAQ (reference sequence). V lost 1 base and J 8 bases, leaving 11 bases between the germline ends. This CDR3 has 13 residues. The CDR3 reads CASSLGAGRGYTF. CDR3 in DNA: TGTGCCAGCAGCTTAGGGGCCGGAAGGGGCTACACCTTC.

The V call is TRBV6-5, the J call TRBJ2-1, with 10 positions matching TRBD2. The junction had 3 bases not matched to a gene; V was cut back by 2 bases and J by 2 bases. This CDR3 comprises 16 residues. From germline, CDR1 is MNHEY and CDR2 SVGAGI. CDR3 bases: TGTGCCAGCAGTTACGCACTAGCGGGGCCCTACAATGAGCAGTTCTTC. It is translated as CASSYALAGPYNEQFF.

This chain uses TRBV7-9 with TRBJ1-2; D is ambiguous. Germline V gene sequence: CDR1 SEHNR, CDR2 FQNEAQ (reference sequence). This CDR3 is 12 amino acids long. Trimming stripped 1 base from V and 8 bases from J, with 8 bases between. DNA of the CDR3: TGTGCCAGCAGCTTAGGACAAAGAGGCTACACCTTC. Translated: CASSLGQRGYTF.

V and J are TRBV7-3 and TRBJ1-5, with a possible D match to TRBD1 (5 bases). The CDR3 covers 14 residues. The V and J ends lost 0 bases and 5 bases respectively, with 8 bases between them. Per germline, CDR1 SGHTA and CDR2 FQGTGA. The CDR3 reads CASSLTGGDQPQHF. The CDR3 DNA sequence: TGTGCCAGCAGCTTAACGGGGGGTGATCAGCCCCAGCATTTT.

CDR3 region: CASSLPGGNGYTF. The CDR3 coding sequence is TGTGCCAGCAGCTTACCCGGCGGGAATGGCTACACCTTC. The V gene is TRBV7-8, the J gene TRBJ1-2; no firm D call. V was shortened by 2 bases and J by 6 bases, with 10 bases between the two germline ends. This CDR3 spans 13 amino acids. Germline V gene sequence: CDR1 SGHVS, CDR2 FQNEAQ.

The gene calls are TRBV6-5 and TRBJ1-4; D not resolved. Germline CDR1 MNHEY, CDR2 SVGAGI. The V end was cut by 2 bases, the J end by 4 bases, with 8 bases between. The CDR3 loop spans 14 amino acids. Here the CDR3 reads CASSYTAFNEKLFF. The CDR3 nucleotides are TGTGCCAGCAGTTACACAGCTTTTAATGAAAAACTGTTTTTT.

The CDR3 protein is CASSVDRAGGYTF. CDR3 coding DNA: TGTGCCAGCAGTGTAGACAGGGCGGGCGGCTACACCTTC. The gene calls are TRBV6-5 and TRBJ1-2, with TRBD1 matching 7 bases. The CDR3 is made up of 13 amino acids. The germline gives CDR1 MNHEY, CDR2 SVGAGI. V lost 5 bases, J lost 8 bases, and 8 bases stayed unmatched.